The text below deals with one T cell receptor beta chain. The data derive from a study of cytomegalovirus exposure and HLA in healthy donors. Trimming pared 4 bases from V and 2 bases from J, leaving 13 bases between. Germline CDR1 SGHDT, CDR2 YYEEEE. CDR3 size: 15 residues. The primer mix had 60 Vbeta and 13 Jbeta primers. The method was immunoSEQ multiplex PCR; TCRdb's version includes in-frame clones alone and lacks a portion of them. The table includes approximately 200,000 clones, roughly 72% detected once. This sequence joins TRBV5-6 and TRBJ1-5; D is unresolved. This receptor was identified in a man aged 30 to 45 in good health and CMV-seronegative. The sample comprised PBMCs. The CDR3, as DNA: TGTGCCAGCAGCATGGGCCTCCAGGGCAATCAGCCCCAGCATTTT. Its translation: CASSMGLQGNQPQHF.